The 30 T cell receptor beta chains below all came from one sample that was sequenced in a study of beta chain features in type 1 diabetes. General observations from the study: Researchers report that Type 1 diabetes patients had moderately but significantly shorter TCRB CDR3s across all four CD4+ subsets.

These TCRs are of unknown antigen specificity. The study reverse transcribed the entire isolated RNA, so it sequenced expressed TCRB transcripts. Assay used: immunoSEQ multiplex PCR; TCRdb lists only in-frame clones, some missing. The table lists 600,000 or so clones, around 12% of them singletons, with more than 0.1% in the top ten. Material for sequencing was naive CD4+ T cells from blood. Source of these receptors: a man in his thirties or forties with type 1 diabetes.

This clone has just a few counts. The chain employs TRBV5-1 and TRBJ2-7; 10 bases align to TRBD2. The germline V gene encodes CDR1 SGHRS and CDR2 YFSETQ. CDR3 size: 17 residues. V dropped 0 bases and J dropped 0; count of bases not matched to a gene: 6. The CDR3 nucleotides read TGCGCCAGCAGCTTGGCCCTTAGCGGGGGGCCCTCCTACGAGCAGTACTTC. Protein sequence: CASSLALSGGPSYEQYF.

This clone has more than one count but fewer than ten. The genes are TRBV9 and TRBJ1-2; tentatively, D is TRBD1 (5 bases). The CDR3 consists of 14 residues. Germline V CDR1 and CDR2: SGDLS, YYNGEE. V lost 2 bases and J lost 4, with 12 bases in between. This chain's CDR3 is CASSVADSVYGYTF. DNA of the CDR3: TGTGCCAGCAGCGTTGCTGACAGCGTCTATGGCTACACCTTC. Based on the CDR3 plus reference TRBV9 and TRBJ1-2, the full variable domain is DSGVTQTPKHLITATGQRVTLRCSPRSGDLSVYWYQQSLDQGLQFLIQYYNGEERAKGNILERFSAQQFPDLHSELNLSSLELGDSALYFCASSVADSVYGYTFGSGTRLTVV.

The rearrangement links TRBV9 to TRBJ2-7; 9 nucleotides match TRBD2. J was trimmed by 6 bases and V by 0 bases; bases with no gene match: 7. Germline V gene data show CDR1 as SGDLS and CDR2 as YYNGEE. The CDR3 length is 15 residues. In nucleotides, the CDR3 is TGTGCCAGCAGCGTAGTAGCGGGAGCGGCGGGCGAGCAGTACTTC. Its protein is CASSVVAGAAGEQYF.

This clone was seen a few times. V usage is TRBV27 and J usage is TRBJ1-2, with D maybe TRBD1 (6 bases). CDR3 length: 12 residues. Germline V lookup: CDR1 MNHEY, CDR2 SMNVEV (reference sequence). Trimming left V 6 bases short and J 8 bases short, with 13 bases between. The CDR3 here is CASRRGEGGYTF. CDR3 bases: TGTGCCAGCAGGAGGGGGGAAGGAGGCTACACCTTC.

In nucleotides, the CDR3 is TGTGCCAGCAGCCAAGAAGTTGCCCCAGGAGGGATGGAAGCTTTCTTT. Protein product: CASSQEVAPGGMEAFF. The chain carries TRBV4-2 and TRBJ1-1; D not resolved. V was cut by 0 bases and J by 8 bases, with 19 bases left in between. The CDR3 is 16 residues long. Germline V lookup: CDR1 LGHNA, CDR2 YNFKEQ.

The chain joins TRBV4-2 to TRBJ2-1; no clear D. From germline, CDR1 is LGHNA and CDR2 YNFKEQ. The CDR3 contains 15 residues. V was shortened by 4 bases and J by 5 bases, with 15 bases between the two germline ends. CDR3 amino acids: CASSPGLGGDNEQFF. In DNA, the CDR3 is TGTGCCAGCAGCCCCGGGCTGGGTGGGGACAATGAGCAGTTCTTC.

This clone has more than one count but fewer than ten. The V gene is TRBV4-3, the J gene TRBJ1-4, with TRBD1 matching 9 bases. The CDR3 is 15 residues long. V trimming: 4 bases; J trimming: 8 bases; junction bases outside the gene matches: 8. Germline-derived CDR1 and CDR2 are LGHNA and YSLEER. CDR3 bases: TGCGCCAGCAGCCCCAGCGGGACAGGGTACGAAAAACTGTTTTTT. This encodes CASSPSGTGYEKLFF.

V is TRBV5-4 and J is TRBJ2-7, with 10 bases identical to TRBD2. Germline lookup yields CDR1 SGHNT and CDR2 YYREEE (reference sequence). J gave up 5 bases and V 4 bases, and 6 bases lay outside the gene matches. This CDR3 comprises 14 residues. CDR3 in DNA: TGTGCCAGCAGCATGTGGACTAGCGGCCACGAGCAGTACTTC. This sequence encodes CASSMWTSGHEQYF.

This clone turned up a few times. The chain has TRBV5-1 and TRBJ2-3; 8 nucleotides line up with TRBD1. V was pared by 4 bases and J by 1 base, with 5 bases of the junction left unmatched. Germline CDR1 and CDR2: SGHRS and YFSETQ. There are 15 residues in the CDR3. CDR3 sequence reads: CASSQGQEGTDTQYF. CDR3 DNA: TGCGCCAGCAGCCAGGGACAGGAGGGCACAGATACGCAGTATTTT.

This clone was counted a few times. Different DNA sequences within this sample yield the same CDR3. In nucleotides, the CDR3 is TGTGCCAGCAGCTTAGGGACAGGGGGAAACTATGGCTACACCTTC. It yields the protein CASSLGTGGNYGYTF. The chain recombines TRBV7-2 with TRBJ1-2; TRBD1 matches 10 bases. V lost 1 base and J lost 2; bases outside the gene matches: 1. CDR3 length equals 15 residues. CDR1 is SGHTA, CDR2 FQGNSA, per germline.

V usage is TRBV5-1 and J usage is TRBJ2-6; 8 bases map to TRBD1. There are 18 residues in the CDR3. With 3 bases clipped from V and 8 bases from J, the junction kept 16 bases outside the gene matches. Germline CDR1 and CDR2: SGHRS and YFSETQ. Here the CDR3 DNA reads TGCGCCAGCAGCTCGGGCGGGACAGGACATCTGGGGACCAACGTCCTGACTTTC. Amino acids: CASSSGGTGHLGTNVLTF.

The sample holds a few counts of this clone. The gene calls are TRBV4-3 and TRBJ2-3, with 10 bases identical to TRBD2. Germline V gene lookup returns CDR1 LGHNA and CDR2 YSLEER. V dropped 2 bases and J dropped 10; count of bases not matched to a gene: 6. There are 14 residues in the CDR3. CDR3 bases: TGCGCCAGCAGCCAAACTACAGCGGGGGGGTCGCAGTATTTT. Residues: CASSQTTAGGSQYF.

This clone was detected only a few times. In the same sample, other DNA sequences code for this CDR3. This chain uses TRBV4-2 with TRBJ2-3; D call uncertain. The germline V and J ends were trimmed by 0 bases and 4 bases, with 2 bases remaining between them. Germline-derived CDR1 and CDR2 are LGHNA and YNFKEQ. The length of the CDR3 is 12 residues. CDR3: CASSQEADTQYF. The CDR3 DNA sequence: TGTGCCAGCAGCCAAGAGGCAGATACGCAGTATTTT.

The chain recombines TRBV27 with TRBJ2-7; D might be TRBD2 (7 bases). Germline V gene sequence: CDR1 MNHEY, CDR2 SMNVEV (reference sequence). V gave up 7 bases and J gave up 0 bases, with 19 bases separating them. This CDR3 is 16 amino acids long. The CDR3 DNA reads TGTGCCAGCACTTCTAAGGGGGGGCGCCTCTCCTACGAGCAGTACTTC. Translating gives CASTSKGGRLSYEQYF.

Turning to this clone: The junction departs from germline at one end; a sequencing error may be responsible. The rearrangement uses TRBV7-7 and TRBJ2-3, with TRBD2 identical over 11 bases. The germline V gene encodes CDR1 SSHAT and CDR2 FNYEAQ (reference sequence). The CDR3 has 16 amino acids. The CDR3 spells CASSLLSGGAGDTQYF. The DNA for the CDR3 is TGTGCTAGCAGCTTACTTAGCGGGGGGGCCGGAGATACGCAGTATTTT.

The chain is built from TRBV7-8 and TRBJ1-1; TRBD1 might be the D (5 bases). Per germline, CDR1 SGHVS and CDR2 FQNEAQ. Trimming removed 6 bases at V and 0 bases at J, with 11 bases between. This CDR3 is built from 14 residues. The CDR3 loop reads CASSEGTVNTEAFF. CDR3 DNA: TGTGCCAGCAGTGAGGGGACGGTGAACACTGAAGCTTTCTTT.

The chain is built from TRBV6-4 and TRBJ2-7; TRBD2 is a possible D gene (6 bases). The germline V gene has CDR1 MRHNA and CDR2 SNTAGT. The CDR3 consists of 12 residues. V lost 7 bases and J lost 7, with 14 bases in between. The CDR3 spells CASKFPAGEQYF. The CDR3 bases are TGTGCCAGCAAATTTCCCGCGGGGGAGCAGTACTTC.

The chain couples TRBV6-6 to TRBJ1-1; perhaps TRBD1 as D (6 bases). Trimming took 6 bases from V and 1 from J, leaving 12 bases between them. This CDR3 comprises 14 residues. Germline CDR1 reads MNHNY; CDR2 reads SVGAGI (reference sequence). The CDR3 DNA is TGTGCCAGCAGCCAACAGGGCGGGAACACTGAAGCTTTCTTT. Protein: CASSQQGGNTEAFF.

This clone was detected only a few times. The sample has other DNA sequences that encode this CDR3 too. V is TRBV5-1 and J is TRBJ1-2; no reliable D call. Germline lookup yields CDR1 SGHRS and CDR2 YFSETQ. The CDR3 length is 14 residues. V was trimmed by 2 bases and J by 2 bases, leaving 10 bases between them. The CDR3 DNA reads TGCGCCAGCAGCTTAAGCGACGGGAACTATGGCTACACCTTC. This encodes CASSLSDGNYGYTF.

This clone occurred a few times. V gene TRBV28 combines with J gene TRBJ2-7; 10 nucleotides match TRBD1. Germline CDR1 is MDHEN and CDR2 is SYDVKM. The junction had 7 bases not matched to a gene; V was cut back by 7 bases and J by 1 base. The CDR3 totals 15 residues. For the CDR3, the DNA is TGTGCCAGCATCGCAATGGGACAGGGGTCCTACGAGCAGTACTTC. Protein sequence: CASIAMGQGSYEQYF.

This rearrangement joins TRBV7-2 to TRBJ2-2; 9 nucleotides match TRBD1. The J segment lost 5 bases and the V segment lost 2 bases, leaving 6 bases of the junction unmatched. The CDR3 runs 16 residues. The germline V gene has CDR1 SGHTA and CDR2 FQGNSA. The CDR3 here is CASSLYGTGTTGELFF. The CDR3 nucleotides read TGTGCCAGCAGCTTATATGGGACAGGGACGACCGGGGAGCTGTTTTTT.

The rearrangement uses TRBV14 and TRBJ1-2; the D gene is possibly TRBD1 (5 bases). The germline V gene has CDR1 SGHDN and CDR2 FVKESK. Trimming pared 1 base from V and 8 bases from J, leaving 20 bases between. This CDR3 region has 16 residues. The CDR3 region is CASSQGGASASRGYTF. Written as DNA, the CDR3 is TGTGCCAGCAGCCAAGGAGGGGCCAGTGCCTCACGGGGCTACACCTTC.

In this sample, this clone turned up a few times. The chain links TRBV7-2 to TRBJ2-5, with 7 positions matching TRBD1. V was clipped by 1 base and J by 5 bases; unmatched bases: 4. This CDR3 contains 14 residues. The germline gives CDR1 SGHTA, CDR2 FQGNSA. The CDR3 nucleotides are TGTGCCAGCAGCTTAGTAGGGGGCTGGGAGACCCAGTACTTC. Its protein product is CASSLVGGWETQYF.

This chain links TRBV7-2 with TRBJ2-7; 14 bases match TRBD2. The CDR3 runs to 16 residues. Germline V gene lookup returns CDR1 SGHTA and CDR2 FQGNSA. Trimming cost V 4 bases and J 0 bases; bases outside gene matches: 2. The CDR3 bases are TGTGCCAGCAGCTCCGGGACTAGCGGGGGCTCCTACGAGCAGTACTTC. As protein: CASSSGTSGGSYEQYF.

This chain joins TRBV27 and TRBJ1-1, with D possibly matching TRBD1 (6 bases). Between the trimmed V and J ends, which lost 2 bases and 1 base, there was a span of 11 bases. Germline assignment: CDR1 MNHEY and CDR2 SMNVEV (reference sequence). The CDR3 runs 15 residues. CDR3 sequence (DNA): TGTGCCAGCAGTTTAGGGGGCGGCGCGAACACTGAAGCTTTCTTT. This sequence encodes CASSLGGGANTEAFF.

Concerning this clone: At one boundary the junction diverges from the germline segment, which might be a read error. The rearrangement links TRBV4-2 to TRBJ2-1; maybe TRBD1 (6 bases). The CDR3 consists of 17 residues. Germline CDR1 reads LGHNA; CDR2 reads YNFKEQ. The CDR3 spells CASSQATLGAPYNELFF. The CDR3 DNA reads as TGTGCCAGCAGCCAAGCCACCCTGGGGGCTCCTTACAATGAGCTGTTCTTC.

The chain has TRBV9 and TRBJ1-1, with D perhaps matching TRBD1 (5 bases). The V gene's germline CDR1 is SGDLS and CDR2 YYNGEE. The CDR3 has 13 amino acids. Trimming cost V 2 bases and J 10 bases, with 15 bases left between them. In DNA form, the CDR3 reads TGTGCCAGCAGCGTTCGGCAGGGATCTGCAGCTTTCTTT. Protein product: CASSVRQGSAAFF.

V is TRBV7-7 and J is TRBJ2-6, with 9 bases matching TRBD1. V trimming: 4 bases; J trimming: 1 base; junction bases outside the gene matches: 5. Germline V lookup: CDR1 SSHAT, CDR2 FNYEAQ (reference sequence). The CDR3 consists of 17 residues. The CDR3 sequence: CASSSTGTGSGANVLTF. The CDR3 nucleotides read TGTGCCAGCAGCTCGACCGGGACAGGGTCTGGGGCCAACGTCCTGACTTTC.

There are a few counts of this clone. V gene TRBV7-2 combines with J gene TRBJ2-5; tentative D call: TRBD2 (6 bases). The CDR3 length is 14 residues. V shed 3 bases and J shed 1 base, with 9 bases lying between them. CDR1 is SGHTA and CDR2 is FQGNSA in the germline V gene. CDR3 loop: CASSFRLGQETQYF. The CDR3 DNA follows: TGTGCCAGCAGCTTTCGACTAGGCCAAGAGACCCAGTACTTC.

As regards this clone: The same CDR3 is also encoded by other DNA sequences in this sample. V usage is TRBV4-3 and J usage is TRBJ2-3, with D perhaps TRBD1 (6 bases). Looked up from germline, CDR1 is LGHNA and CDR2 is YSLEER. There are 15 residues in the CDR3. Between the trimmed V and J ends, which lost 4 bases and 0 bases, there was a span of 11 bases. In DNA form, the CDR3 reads TGCGCCAGCAGCCCCAGGGGCCTGAGCACAGATACGCAGTATTTT. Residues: CASSPRGLSTDTQYF.